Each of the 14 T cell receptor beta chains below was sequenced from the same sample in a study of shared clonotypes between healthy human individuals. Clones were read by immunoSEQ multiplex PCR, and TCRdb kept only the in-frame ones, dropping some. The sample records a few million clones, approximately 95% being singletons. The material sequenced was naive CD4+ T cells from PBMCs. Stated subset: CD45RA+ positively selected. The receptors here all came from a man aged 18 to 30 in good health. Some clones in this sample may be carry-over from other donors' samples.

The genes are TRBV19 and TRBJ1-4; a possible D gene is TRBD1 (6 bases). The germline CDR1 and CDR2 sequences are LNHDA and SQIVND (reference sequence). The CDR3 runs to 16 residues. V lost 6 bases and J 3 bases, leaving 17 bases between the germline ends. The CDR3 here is CASSKEWGQANEKLFF. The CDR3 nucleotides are TGTGCCAGTAGCAAGGAGTGGGGGCAGGCTAATGAAAAACTGTTTTTT.

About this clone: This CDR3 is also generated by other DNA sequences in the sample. The DNA of the CDR3 is TGTGCCAGCAGCTCTATTAATCAGCCCCAGCATTTT. Its protein is CASSSINQPQHF. The chain recombines TRBV7-9 with TRBJ1-5, with D unresolved. This CDR3 is 12 amino acids long. The germline V and J ends were trimmed by 4 bases and 4 bases, with 5 bases remaining between them. CDR1 and CDR2 (germline): SEHNR, FQNEAQ (reference sequence).

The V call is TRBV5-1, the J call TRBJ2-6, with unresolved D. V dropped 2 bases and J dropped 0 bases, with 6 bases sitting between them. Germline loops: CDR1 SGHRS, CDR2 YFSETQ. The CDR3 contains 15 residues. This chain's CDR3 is CASSFRDSGANVLTF. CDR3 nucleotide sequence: TGCGCCAGCAGCTTTAGGGACTCTGGGGCCAACGTCCTGACTTTC.

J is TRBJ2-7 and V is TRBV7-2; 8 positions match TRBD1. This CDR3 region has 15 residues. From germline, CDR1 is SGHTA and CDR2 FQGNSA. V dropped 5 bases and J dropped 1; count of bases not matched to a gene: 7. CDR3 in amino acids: CASSPRDRNSYEQYF. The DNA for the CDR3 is TGTGCCAGCAGCCCCCGGGACAGGAATTCCTACGAGCAGTACTTC. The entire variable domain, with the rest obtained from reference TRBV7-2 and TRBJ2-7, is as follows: GAGVSQSPSNKVTEKGKDVELRCDPISGHTALYWYRQSLGQGLEFLIYFQGNSAPDKSGLPSDRFSAERTGGSVSTLTIQRTQQEDSAVYLCASSPRDRNSYEQYFGPGTRLTVT.

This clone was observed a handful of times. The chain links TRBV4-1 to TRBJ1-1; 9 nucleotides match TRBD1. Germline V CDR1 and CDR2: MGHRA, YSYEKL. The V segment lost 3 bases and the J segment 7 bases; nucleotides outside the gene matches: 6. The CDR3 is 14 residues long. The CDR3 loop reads CASSQRQGDGEAFF. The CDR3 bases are TGCGCCAGCAGCCAGAGACAGGGGGACGGTGAAGCTTTCTTT.

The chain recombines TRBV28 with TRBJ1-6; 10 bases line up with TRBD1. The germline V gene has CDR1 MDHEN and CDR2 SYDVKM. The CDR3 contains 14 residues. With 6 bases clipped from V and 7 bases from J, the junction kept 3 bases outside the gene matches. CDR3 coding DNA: TGTGCCAGCAGGCAGACAGGGGGCAATTCACCCCTCCACTTT. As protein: CASRQTGGNSPLHF. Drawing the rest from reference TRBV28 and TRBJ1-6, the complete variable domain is DVKVTQSSRYLVKRTGEKVFLECVQDMDHENMFWYRQDPGLGLRLIYFSYDVKMKEKGDIPEGYSVSREKKERFSLILESASTNQTSMYLCASRQTGGNSPLHFGNGTRLTVT.

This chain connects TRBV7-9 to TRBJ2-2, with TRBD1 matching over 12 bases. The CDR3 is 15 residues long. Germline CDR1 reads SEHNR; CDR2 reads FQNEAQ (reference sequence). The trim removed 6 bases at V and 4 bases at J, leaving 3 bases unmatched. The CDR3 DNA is TGTGCCAGCAGTAGGGACAGGGGGCCCACCGGGGAGCTGTTTTTT. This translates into CASSRDRGPTGELFF.

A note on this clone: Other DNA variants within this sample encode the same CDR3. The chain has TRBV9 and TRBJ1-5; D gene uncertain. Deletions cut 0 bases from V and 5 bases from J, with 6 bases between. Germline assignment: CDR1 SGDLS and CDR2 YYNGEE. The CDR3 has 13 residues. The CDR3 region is CASSVAGDQPQHF. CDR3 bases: TGTGCCAGCAGCGTAGCCGGGGATCAGCCCCAGCATTTT.

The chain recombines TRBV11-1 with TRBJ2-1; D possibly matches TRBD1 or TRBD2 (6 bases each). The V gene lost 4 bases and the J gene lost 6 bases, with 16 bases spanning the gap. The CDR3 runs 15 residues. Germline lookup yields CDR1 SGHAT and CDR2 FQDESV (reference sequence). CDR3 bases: TGTGCCAGCAGCTCCGGGGGCCTAGCGCGCAATGAGCAGTTCTTC. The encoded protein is CASSSGGLARNEQFF.

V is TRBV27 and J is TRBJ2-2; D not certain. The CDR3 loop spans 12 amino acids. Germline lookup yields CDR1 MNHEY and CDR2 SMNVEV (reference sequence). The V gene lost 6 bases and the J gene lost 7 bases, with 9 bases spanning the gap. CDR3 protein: CASSEAFGELFF. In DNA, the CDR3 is TGTGCCAGCAGCGAAGCTTTCGGGGAGCTGTTTTTT.

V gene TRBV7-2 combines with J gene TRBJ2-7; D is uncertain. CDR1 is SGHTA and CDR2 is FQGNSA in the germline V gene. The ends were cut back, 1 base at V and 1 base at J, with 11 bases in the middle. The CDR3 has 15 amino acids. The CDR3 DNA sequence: TGTGCCAGCAGCTTAGAGTTTGCCATTTCCTACGAGCAGTACTTC. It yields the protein CASSLEFAISYEQYF.

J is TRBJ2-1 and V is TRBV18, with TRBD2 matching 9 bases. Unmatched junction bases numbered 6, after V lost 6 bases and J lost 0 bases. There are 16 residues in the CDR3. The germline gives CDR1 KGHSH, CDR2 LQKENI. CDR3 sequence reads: CASSGLSGSSYNEQFF. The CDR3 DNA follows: TGTGCCAGCTCGGGACTTAGCGGGAGCTCCTACAATGAGCAGTTCTTC.

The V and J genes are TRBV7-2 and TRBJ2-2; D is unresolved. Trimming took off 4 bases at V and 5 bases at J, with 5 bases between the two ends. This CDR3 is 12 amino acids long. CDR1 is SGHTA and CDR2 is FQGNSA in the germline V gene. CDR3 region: CASSSRTGELFF. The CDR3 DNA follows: TGTGCCAGCAGCTCACGTACCGGGGAGCTGTTTTTT.

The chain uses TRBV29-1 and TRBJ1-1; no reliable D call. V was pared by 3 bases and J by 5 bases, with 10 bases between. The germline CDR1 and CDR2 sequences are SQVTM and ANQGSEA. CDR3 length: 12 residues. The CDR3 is CSVDKDGTEAFF. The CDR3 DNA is TGCAGCGTTGACAAGGATGGGACTGAAGCTTTCTTT.